These 8 T cell receptor beta chains were sequenced from one sample in a study of blood T cell repertoires in COVID-19. TCRdb keeps only in-frame clones here, not all; method: immunoSEQ multiplex PCR. The table has approximately 100,000 clones, around 80% seen once. Specimen: peripheral blood. These receptors all stem from a human donor in a cohort sampled during active or convalescent COVID-19.

In this sample, this clone turned up once. This sequence joins TRBV7-2 and TRBJ2-5, with D possibly matching TRBD2 (6 bases). V lost 1 base and J lost 7, with 13 bases in between. The CDR3 has 14 residues. From germline, CDR1 is SGHTA and CDR2 FQGNSA. CDR3 sequence (DNA): TGTGCCAGCAGCTTAGAGGGCGGGATCGCGACCCAGTACTTC. Amino acid sequence: CASSLEGGIATQYF.

V and J are TRBV5-4 and TRBJ2-7; 10 bases agree with TRBD2. Looked up from germline, CDR1 is SGHNT and CDR2 is YYREEE (reference sequence). The CDR3 consists of 13 residues. After removal of 0 bases from V and 6 bases from J, the junction contained 0 bases not matched to a gene. The DNA for the CDR3 is TGTGCCAGCAGCTTGGAGCGGGGGGGCGAGCAGTACTTC. Its translation is CASSLERGGEQYF.

V gene TRBV7-9 combines with J gene TRBJ2-7; 14 bases are shared with TRBD2. Germline loops: CDR1 SEHNR, CDR2 FQNEAQ (reference sequence). The ends lost 4 bases at V and 5 bases at J; junction bases unmatched: 1. CDR3 size: 14 residues. The CDR3 spells CASSWGLAGDEQYF. For the CDR3, the DNA is TGTGCCAGCAGCTGGGGACTAGCGGGAGACGAGCAGTACTTC.

In its sample, this clone was seen once. The chain combines TRBV11-2 with TRBJ1-1; D is ambiguous. The V gene lost 5 bases and the J gene lost 11 bases, with 15 bases spanning the gap. This CDR3 is built from 12 residues. Germline V lookup: CDR1 SGHAT, CDR2 FQNNGV. CDR3 in DNA: TGTGCCAGCAGCCTAACAGAACGTCGGGCTTTCTTT. Protein sequence: CASSLTERRAFF.

V and J are TRBV27 and TRBJ1-5; 11 nucleotides agree with TRBD1. The CDR3 loop spans 16 amino acids. CDR1 MNHEY and CDR2 SMNVEV come from the germline V gene (reference sequence). V was clipped by 6 bases and J by 4 bases; unmatched bases: 8. The CDR3 nucleotides are TGTGCCAGCAGCCCGGGACAGGGGGGACCAAATCAGCCCCAGCATTTT. It encodes CASSPGQGGPNQPQHF.

This rearrangement joins TRBV7-2 to TRBJ2-3; the D is unclear. V lost 2 bases and J 6 bases, leaving 12 bases between the germline ends. Germline V lookup: CDR1 SGHTA, CDR2 FQGNSA. This CDR3 has 14 amino acids. In DNA form, the CDR3 reads TGTGCCAGCAGCTTATTAGAGAGGCCGGATACGCAGTATTTT. Translated, it gives CASSLLERPDTQYF.

The chain combines TRBV7-2 with TRBJ2-3; D is unresolved. This CDR3 is built from 14 residues. Germline CDR1 SGHTA, CDR2 FQGNSA. Trimming took 5 bases from V and 3 from J, leaving 12 bases between them. CDR3: CASSPRLITDTQYF. The CDR3 DNA reads TGTGCCAGCAGCCCCCGACTGATAACAGATACGCAGTATTTT.

This clone was observed a handful of times. This chain connects TRBV5-6 to TRBJ2-7; no firm D call. Trimming took 0 bases from V and 2 from J, leaving 6 bases between them. CDR1 and CDR2 from the germline V gene are SGHDT and YYEEEE. CDR3 size: 13 residues. DNA for the CDR3: TGTGCCAGCAGCTTGGGCAGCGCCTACGAGCAGTACTTC. This codes for CASSLGSAYEQYF.